This T cell receptor beta chain was sequenced during a study of human T cells and chemical hapten exposure. Someone pulled total RNA out of unfractionated whole blood. From the 5' RACE reads, TCRdb called clonotypes with MiXCR, one entry per CDR3 protein. Found here are 110,000 or so distinct CDR3 sequences, more than 15% of them singletons; the top ten hold around 3%. The V and J ends lost 5 bases and 11 bases, in that order; junction bases with no gene match: 7. The CDR3 loop spans 13 amino acids. Germline V gene lookup returns CDR1 LNHDA and CDR2 SQIVND (reference sequence). The sequence derives from a human donor in good health. The chain combines TRBV19 with TRBJ2-1, with 9 bases that match TRBD2. This CDR3 is CASSGLAGPQQFF. CDR3 DNA sequence: TGTGCCAGTAGTGGCCTAGCGGGGCCCCAGCAGTTCTTC.